One and the same sample provided the 24 T cell receptor beta chains below, sequenced in a study of T cell responses to AZD1222 COVID-19 vaccine. Method: immunoSEQ multiplex PCR; TCRdb's copy keeps in-frame clones and lacks some. The table has 100,000 to 150,000 clones, 80% to 90% seen once. Here the sequenced sample was peripheral blood, taken on day 0 of AZD1222 vaccination. The receptor source for this set is an adult in good health.

V is TRBV27 and J is TRBJ1-4; no firm D call. The CDR3 contains 11 residues. The V end was cut by 4 bases, the J end by 10 bases, with 7 bases between. CDR1 MNHEY and CDR2 SMNVEV come from the germline V gene (reference sequence). Here the CDR3 reads CASSSGIKLFF. The DNA of the CDR3 is TGTGCCAGCAGTTCCGGGATAAAACTGTTTTTT. The variable domain in full, completed from reference TRBV27 and TRBJ1-4, reads EAQVTQNPRYLITVTGKKLTVTCSQNMNHEYMSWYRQDPGLGLRQIYYSMNVEVTDKGDVPEGYKVSRKEKRNFPLILESPSPNQTSLYFCASSSGIKLFFGSGTQLSVL.

The CDR3 sequence is CASSLWRWQGAFF. The CDR3 DNA is TGTGCCAGCAGCTTGTGGCGCTGGCAGGGGGCCTTCTTC. The V and J genes are TRBV5-6 and TRBJ2-1; TRBD1 agrees at 8 bases. The CDR3 extends over 13 amino acids. The germline V gene has CDR1 SGHDT and CDR2 YYEEEE. V trimming: 1 base; J trimming: 16 bases; junction bases outside the gene matches: 10.

The V call is TRBV5-4, the J call TRBJ2-5, with TRBD1 identical over 9 bases. In germline, CDR1 is SGHNT, CDR2 YYREEE (reference sequence). V shed 0 bases, J shed 5 bases, and the junction held 5 bases outside the gene matches. This CDR3 is built from 15 residues. The CDR3: CASSLGGQGLETQYF. In DNA, the CDR3 is TGTGCCAGCAGCTTGGGGGGACAGGGATTGGAGACCCAGTACTTC.

The V gene is TRBV11-3, the J gene TRBJ2-1; D is tentatively TRBD1 or TRBD2 (6 bases each). With 2 bases removed from V and 8 bases from J, the gap between germline ends came to 10 bases. Germline loops: CDR1 SGHNT, CDR2 YENEEA. The CDR3 runs to 13 residues. The CDR3: CASSLPGAHEQFF. Written as DNA, the CDR3 is TGTGCCAGCAGCTTACCGGGGGCGCATGAGCAGTTCTTC.

This chain connects TRBV28 to TRBJ1-1; D gene unclear. Per germline, CDR1 MDHEN and CDR2 SYDVKM. V lost 3 bases and J lost 6, with 8 bases in between. The CDR3 has 12 residues. CDR3 region: CASSFRASEAFF. CDR3 coding DNA: TGTGCCAGCAGTTTTAGGGCGTCTGAAGCTTTCTTT. The variable domain in full, completed from reference TRBV28 and TRBJ1-1, reads DVKVTQSSRYLVKRTGEKVFLECVQDMDHENMFWYRQDPGLGLRLIYFSYDVKMKEKGDIPEGYSVSREKKERFSLILESASTNQTSMYLCASSFRASEAFFGQGTRLTVV.

The chain combines TRBV11-3 with TRBJ2-7, with D perhaps TRBD1 (5 bases). The germline V and J ends were trimmed by 0 bases and 4 bases, with 13 bases remaining between them. Germline CDR1 is SGHNT and CDR2 is YENEEA. The CDR3 contains 15 residues. Here the CDR3 reads CASSLDFGATYEQYF. Written as DNA, the CDR3 is TGTGCCAGCAGCTTAGATTTTGGGGCGACGTACGAGCAGTACTTC. The variable domain in full, completed from reference TRBV11-3 and TRBJ2-7, reads EAGVVQSPRYKIIEKKQPVAFWCNPISGHNTLYWYLQNLGQGPELLIRYENEEAVDDSQLPKDRFSAERLKGVDSTLKIQPAELGDSAVYLCASSLDFGATYEQYFGPGTRLTVT.

This chain joins TRBV7-2 and TRBJ2-2, with 10 bases aligning to TRBD2. Germline values: CDR1 SGHTA, CDR2 FQGNSA. This CDR3 spans 18 amino acids. The J segment lost 1 base and the V segment lost 2 bases, leaving 7 bases of the junction unmatched. The CDR3: CASSLRTSGGRNTGELFF. In DNA form, the CDR3 reads TGTGCCAGCAGCTTAAGGACTAGCGGAGGTCGGAACACCGGGGAGCTGTTTTTT.

The CDR3 sequence is CASSYVGTGPYEQYF. DNA of the CDR3: TGTGCCAGCAGTTATGTAGGGACAGGACCCTACGAGCAGTACTTC. The gene calls are TRBV6-5 and TRBJ2-7; 8 bases map to TRBD1. The V segment lost 3 bases and the J segment 2 bases; nucleotides outside the gene matches: 6. CDR1 MNHEY and CDR2 SVGAGI come from the germline V gene. The length of the CDR3 is 15 residues.

This chain connects TRBV3-1 (or the pseudogene TRBV3-2) to TRBJ1-2; D call uncertain. Trimming stripped 5 bases from V and 0 bases from J, with 19 bases between. The CDR3 has 17 residues. Germline-derived CDR1 and CDR2 are LGHDT and YNNKEL (reference sequence). The CDR3 nucleotides are TGTGCCAGCAGCTCTCGAATCGGATACAATACTAACTATGGCTACACCTTC. This gives the protein CASSSRIGYNTNYGYTF.

The gene calls are TRBV5-5 and TRBJ2-1; 8 bases are shared with TRBD1. Germline CDR1 and CDR2: SGHKS and YYEKEE (reference sequence). V was clipped by 4 bases and J by 9 bases; unmatched bases: 6. This CDR3 region has 13 residues. CDR3 nucleotide sequence: TGTGCCAGCAGCGTGACAGGGGTGGGTGAGCAGTTCTTC. Residues: CASSVTGVGEQFF.

The chain uses TRBV9 and TRBJ2-1, with 11 bases fitting TRBD2. The CDR3 has 15 amino acids. Per the germline V gene, CDR1 is SGDLS and CDR2 is YYNGEE. Unmatched junction bases numbered 7, after V lost 4 bases and J lost 7 bases. In DNA form, the CDR3 reads TGTGCCAGCAGCTTTAGCGGGGGGGCCCCAAATGAGCAGTTCTTC. It codes for CASSFSGGAPNEQFF.

This clone has only one observation. The CDR3 reads CSVERRTGGATDTQYF. The CDR3 DNA reads as TGCAGCGTTGAAAGGCGGACCGGCGGGGCCACAGATACGCAGTATTTT. V usage is TRBV29-1 and J usage is TRBJ2-3; possible D gene TRBD2, 6 bases. The CDR3 length is 16 residues. CDR1 is SQVTM and CDR2 is ANQGSEA in the germline V gene. The ends were cut back, 2 bases at V and 2 bases at J, with 17 bases in the middle.

V is TRBV19 and J is TRBJ2-5, with D maybe TRBD2 (6 bases). V was cut by 4 bases and J by 3 bases, with 12 bases left in between. The CDR3 consists of 14 residues. Germline V gene sequence: CDR1 LNHDA, CDR2 SQIVND (reference sequence). The CDR3 protein is CASSTGTVKETQYF. The CDR3 DNA sequence: TGTGCCAGTAGTACCGGGACTGTGAAAGAGACCCAGTACTTC.

The chain joins TRBV6-5 to TRBJ2-7; a weak D match, TRBD1 (6 bases). This CDR3 is built from 16 residues. Trimming removed 0 bases at V and 2 bases at J, with 14 bases between. Per germline, CDR1 MNHEY and CDR2 SVGAGI. Here the CDR3 reads CASSYSKRQATYEQYF. In nucleotides, the CDR3 is TGTGCCAGCAGTTACTCGAAACGACAGGCAACCTACGAGCAGTACTTC.

In nucleotides, the CDR3 is TGCAGCGCAAAGACAGGGGCGCTCGGCACTGAAGCTTTCTTT. Translation gives CSAKTGALGTEAFF. This sequence joins TRBV29-1 and TRBJ1-1; 8 bases agree with TRBD1. After removal of 7 bases from V and 4 bases from J, the junction contained 11 bases not matched to a gene. Germline V gene lookup returns CDR1 SQVTM and CDR2 ANQGSEA. The CDR3 is 14 amino acids.

V gene TRBV6-5 combines with J gene TRBJ2-1; D call uncertain. From germline, CDR1 is MNHEY and CDR2 SVGAGI. This CDR3 contains 12 residues. Trimming removed 5 bases from V and 7 bases from J, with 9 bases in between. The DNA for the CDR3 is TGTGCCAGCAGTCAAAGTAGGAATGAGCAGTTCTTC. Translated: CASSQSRNEQFF.

The V and J genes are TRBV6-5 and TRBJ1-2; D uncertain. With 0 bases removed from V and 7 bases from J, the gap between germline ends came to 12 bases. Per germline, CDR1 MNHEY and CDR2 SVGAGI. This CDR3 is 14 amino acids long. The chain's CDR3 is CASSYSRERSGYTF. The CDR3 bases are TGTGCCAGCAGTTACTCGAGGGAAAGGTCTGGCTACACCTTC.

The chain links TRBV19 to TRBJ2-3; no clear D. CDR3 length: 13 residues. Trimming cost V 5 bases and J 1 base, with 7 bases left between them. The germline gives CDR1 LNHDA, CDR2 SQIVND (reference sequence). As DNA, the CDR3 is TGTGCCAGTAGTTCCCAGGGCACAGATACGCAGTATTTT. Its translation: CASSSQGTDTQYF. The whole variable domain, remainder taken from reference TRBV19 and TRBJ2-3, is DGGITQSPKYLFRKEGQNVTLSCEQNLNHDAMYWYRQDPGQGLRLIYYSQIVNDFQKGDIAEGYSVSREKKESFPLTVTSAQKNPTAFYLCASSSQGTDTQYFGPGTRLTVL.

The J gene is TRBJ1-2, the V gene TRBV2, with 10 bases matching TRBD1. Per the germline V gene, CDR1 is SNHLY and CDR2 is FYNNEI. The CDR3 is 14 amino acids. The junction had 1 base not matched to a gene; V was cut back by 6 bases and J by 0 bases. The CDR3 DNA follows: TGTGCCAGCAGGGGGACAGGGGCTAACTATGGCTACACCTTC. Its translation is CASRGTGANYGYTF.

V gene TRBV7-3 combines with J gene TRBJ2-1; perhaps TRBD2 as D (5 bases). The CDR3 is 12 amino acids. CDR1 and CDR2 from the germline V gene are SGHTA and FQGTGA. Trimming cost V 3 bases and J 8 bases, with 8 bases left between them. Here the CDR3 reads CASSFGRDEQFF. CDR3 bases: TGTGCCAGCAGCTTTGGGAGAGATGAGCAGTTCTTC.

The DNA for the CDR3 is TGCAGCGGTCCGTCGTATGAGCCCGCGGACCCGAACACCGGGGAGCTGTTTTTT. It encodes CSGPSYEPADPNTGELFF. This chain uses TRBV29-1 with TRBJ2-2, with D unclear. Germline values: CDR1 SQVTM, CDR2 ANQGSEA. The CDR3 runs to 18 residues. Trimming removed 7 bases at V and 0 bases at J, with 24 bases between.

V and J are TRBV15 and TRBJ2-3; tentative D call: TRBD1 (8 bases). V dropped 5 bases and J dropped 5 bases, with 11 bases sitting between them. This CDR3 is built from 13 residues. CDR1 LNHNV and CDR2 YYDKDF come from the germline V gene (reference sequence). DNA for the CDR3: TGTGCCACCAGCCACAGGGGGGGAGATACGCAGTATTTT. Amino acids: CATSHRGGDTQYF.

Comment on this clone: Different DNA sequences within this sample yield the same CDR3. The chain is built from TRBV5-1 and TRBJ1-1; no clear D. Germline V lookup: CDR1 SGHRS, CDR2 YFSETQ. CDR3 size: 14 residues. Trimming stripped 4 bases from V and 1 base from J, with 11 bases between. The CDR3 region has the DNA TGCGCCAGCAGCACCCGGACGGCGAACACTGAAGCTTTCTTT. Residues: CASSTRTANTEAFF.

This rearrangement joins TRBV5-4 to TRBJ2-7, with D unclear. The CDR3 covers 12 residues. The V gene's germline CDR1 is SGHNT and CDR2 YYREEE (reference sequence). Trimming cost V 3 bases and J 0 bases, with 4 bases left between them. For the CDR3, the DNA is TGTGCCAGCAGCTCGACCTCCTACGAGCAGTACTTC. Translating it yields CASSSTSYEQYF.